Detailed here is one T cell receptor beta chain. Antigen: not known. Data came from immunoSEQ multiplex PCR; TCRdb stores just in-frame clones and leaves some out. The data show 2 million to 2.5 million clones, approximately 95% seen once. These data are taken from a study of shared clonotypes between healthy human individuals. Splitting the CD4+ cells yielded a CD45RA+ naive subset and a CD45RA-negative memory subset. Study results and caveats: A small donor pool kept down the genetic and exposure-history diversity that was represented. Naive CD4 clonotype sharing across several donors was about 5%.

The receptor was isolated from a man in his late teens or twenties in good health. The source material was naive CD4+ T cells sorted from blood. Subset here: CD45RA+ positively selected.

CDR3 residues: CASGQGSSTDTQYF. The CDR3 region has the DNA TGCGCCAGCGGACAGGGGAGTAGCACAGATACGCAGTATTTT. V gene TRBV5-1 combines with J gene TRBJ2-3; 9 bases match TRBD1. V lost 7 bases to trimming and J lost 0 bases; unmatched junction nucleotides: 3. Germline V CDR1 and CDR2: SGHRS, YFSETQ. The CDR3 has 14 residues.